The 15 T cell receptor beta chains presented below share a single source sample, sequenced in a study of T cells in Graves' hyperthyroidism and ophthalmopathy. Amplified regions were TCR beta CDR3 sequences from RNA transcripts. First-round RT-PCR with HTBI primers amplified the TCR CDR3 region. TCRdb recomputed calls from the multiplex PCR reads with MiXCR, one row per CDR3 protein. This repertoire shows some 210,000 distinct CDR3 sequences, roughly 18% found once; its top ten account for 50%. The specimen sequenced was blood. These receptors were taken from a man aged 50 to 60 with Graves' hyperthyroidism.

This clonotype has ten or more counts. The V gene is TRBV7-9, the J gene TRBJ2-5; D is tentatively TRBD1 or TRBD2 (5 bases each). The V end was cut by 5 bases, the J end by 1 base, with 8 bases between. Looked up from germline, CDR1 is SEHNR and CDR2 is FQNEAQ (reference sequence). The CDR3 sequence is 13 residues long. Here the CDR3 reads CASSPGAQETQYF. The CDR3 coding sequence is TGTGCCAGCAGCCCCGGGGCCCAAGAGACCCAGTACTTC.

This clonotype was observed at least ten times. The chain employs TRBV27 and TRBJ2-3; D is uncertain. The length of the CDR3 is 17 residues. The germline CDR1 and CDR2 sequences are MNHEY and SMNVEV (reference sequence). The germline V and J ends were trimmed by 3 bases and 0 bases, with 16 bases remaining between them. The CDR3 spells CASSLLGPHSSTDTQYF. Written as DNA, the CDR3 is TGTGCCAGCAGTTTGTTAGGACCCCATTCTAGCACAGATACGCAGTATTTT.

The gene calls are TRBV7-9 and TRBJ2-1, with 9 nucleotides matching TRBD2. J was trimmed by 7 bases and V by 6 bases; bases with no gene match: 10. The CDR3 length is 15 residues. CDR1 and CDR2 from the germline V gene are SEHNR and FQNEAQ (reference sequence). In DNA, the CDR3 is TGTGCCAGCAGTAAATCCAGCGGGAGGAAAAATGAGCAGTTCTTC. It is translated as CASSKSSGRKNEQFF.

This clonotype was observed many times. The chain has TRBV20-1 and TRBJ2-7, with D tentatively TRBD1 (6 bases). The CDR3 runs 13 residues. Trimming took off 6 bases at V and 2 bases at J, with 14 bases between the two ends. The germline V gene has CDR1 DFQATT and CDR2 SNEGSKA (reference sequence). The DNA of the CDR3 is TGCAGTGCGTTTCTGCAGGGGCCCTACGAGCAGTACTTC. Translation: CSAFLQGPYEQYF.

This clonotype was recorded at least ten times. V gene TRBV28 combines with J gene TRBJ1-1; TRBD1 is a possible D gene (5 bases). The V end was cut by 7 bases, the J end by 4 bases, with 7 bases between. The CDR3 length is 11 residues. Germline V lookup: CDR1 MDHEN, CDR2 SYDVKM. CDR3 coding DNA: TGTGCCAGCAACCAGGGCACTGAAGCTTTCTTT. Protein: CASNQGTEAFF.

This clonotype occurred many times. V and J are TRBV7-2 and TRBJ2-7; the D gene is possibly TRBD2 (5 bases). The CDR3 has 13 residues. CDR1 is SGHTA, CDR2 FQGNSA, per germline. Trimming stripped 5 bases from V and 6 bases from J, with 14 bases between. DNA for the CDR3: TGTGCCAGCAGCGAGCAACTAGTAACCGAGCAGTACTTC. It yields the protein CASSEQLVTEQYF.

This clonotype showed up many times. The V and J genes are TRBV12-3 or TRBV12-4 and TRBJ2-5, with 8 bases identical to TRBD2. The CDR3 has 15 residues. V dropped 3 bases and J dropped 1; count of bases not matched to a gene: 4. The CDR3 reads CASSFLAGPQETQYF. The DNA for the CDR3 is TGTGCCAGCAGTTTTTTAGCGGGACCCCAAGAGACCCAGTACTTC.

A few counts support this clonotype. The chain has TRBV4-1 and TRBJ2-3; D possibly uses TRBD1 or TRBD2 (5 bases each). The V and J ends lost 1 base and 2 bases respectively, with 19 bases between them. There are 18 residues in the CDR3. Germline CDR1 and CDR2: MGHRA and YSYEKL. The CDR3, as DNA: TGCGCCAGCAGCCAAGTGGGGGTCTTGCGGCCCCACACAGATACGCAGTATTTT. It encodes CASSQVGVLRPHTDTQYF.

This clonotype was recorded at least ten times. The DNA of the CDR3 is TGTGCCAGCAGTTTAGAGGGCACAGTTAACTATGGCTACACCTTC. Its translation: CASSLEGTVNYGYTF. This chain connects TRBV28 to TRBJ1-2; D not certain. The germline V and J ends were trimmed by 2 bases and 1 base, with 11 bases remaining between them. Germline CDR1 reads MDHEN; CDR2 reads SYDVKM. CDR3 length: 15 residues.

This clonotype has at least ten counts. The gene calls are TRBV24-1 and TRBJ2-7; 14 bases match TRBD2. Germline CDR1 and CDR2: KGHDR and SFDVKD. This CDR3 spans 16 amino acids. The ends lost 4 bases at V and 2 bases at J; junction bases unmatched: 3. The CDR3 DNA reads TGTGCCACCAGTGACCGACTAGCGGGAGGGACCTACGAGCAGTACTTC. Its protein product is CATSDRLAGGTYEQYF.

The CDR3 reads CASSFEVLGTGNTIYF. In DNA form, the CDR3 reads TGTGCCAGCAGCTTTGAGGTCTTGGGAACTGGAAACACCATATATTTT. This chain joins TRBV5-5 and TRBJ1-3; D is uncertain. The CDR3 sequence is 16 residues long. Germline values: CDR1 SGHKS, CDR2 YYEKEE (reference sequence). Deletions cut 2 bases from V and 2 bases from J, with 14 bases between.

This clonotype was detected ten times or more. The V call is TRBV20-1, the J call TRBJ2-3, with 9 bases aligning to TRBD2. The germline V gene has CDR1 DFQATT and CDR2 SNEGSKA (reference sequence). The CDR3 contains 18 residues. Losses at the gene ends were 0 bases for V and 5 bases for J; bases not matched to a gene: 15. CDR3 DNA: TGCAGTGCTAGAGATCCCCTAATAGCGGGAGTTTCGGGAGATACGCAGTATTTT. Its protein is CSARDPLIAGVSGDTQYF.

The CDR3 coding sequence is TGTGCCACCAGTAGGCCGGGACTAGTGGGAGATACGCAGTATTTT. This translates into CATSRPGLVGDTQYF. The chain has TRBV24-1 and TRBJ2-3, with 8 positions matching TRBD2. V was pared by 6 bases and J by 5 bases, with 9 bases of the junction left unmatched. Germline CDR1 reads KGHDR; CDR2 reads SFDVKD. The CDR3 totals 15 residues.

This chain links TRBV20-1 with TRBJ1-6; no firm D call. Trimming stripped 6 bases from V and 5 bases from J, with 14 bases between. Germline lookup yields CDR1 DFQATT and CDR2 SNEGSKA (reference sequence). The CDR3 is made up of 14 amino acids. DNA of the CDR3: TGCAGTGCCCTCCGCGGCCTTGATAATTCACCCCTCCACTTT. Translating gives CSALRGLDNSPLHF.

This clonotype occurred a few times. This chain uses TRBV28 with TRBJ2-5, with a weak D call TRBD2 (7 bases). Between the trimmed V and J ends, which lost 4 bases and 13 bases, there was a span of 13 bases. Looked up from germline, CDR1 is MDHEN and CDR2 is SYDVKM. This CDR3 is built from 11 residues. In nucleotides, the CDR3 is TGTGCCAGCAGTTCGGGGGGCGGTCGGTACTTC. Translated, it gives CASSSGGGRYF.